This passage covers 5 T cell receptor beta chains from one sample sequenced in a study of radiotherapy plus CTLA-4 blockade in lung cancer. Profiling relied on immunoSEQ multiplex PCR, and the TCRdb table lists in-frame clones only, not all of them. This sample yields some 73,000 clones, of which about 84% are seen a single time; about 0.79% belongs to the top ten. This sample comprised peripheral blood, obtained from a patient treated with radiotherapy plus ipilimumab. The receptors here all came from a human donor with non-small cell lung cancer who had stable disease on radiotherapy plus ipilimumab.

The chain joins TRBV7-9 to TRBJ2-7; D is undetermined. The CDR3 runs 11 residues. From germline, CDR1 is SEHNR and CDR2 FQNEAQ (reference sequence). Between the trimmed V and J ends, which lost 5 bases and 4 bases, there was a span of 6 bases. CDR3 nucleotide sequence: TGTGCCAGCAGCGCGACTTACGAGCAGTACTTC. Translating gives CASSATYEQYF.

The rearrangement links TRBV27 to TRBJ2-7, with a possible D match to TRBD2 (5 bases). There are 13 residues in the CDR3. CDR1 MNHEY and CDR2 SMNVEV come from the germline V gene (reference sequence). V was shortened by 8 bases and J by 1 base, with 12 bases between the two germline ends. Here the CDR3 reads CASGRRESYEQYF. CDR3 coding DNA: TGTGCCAGCGGGCGAAGGGAGTCCTACGAGCAGTACTTC.

V and J are TRBV6-5 and TRBJ2-7; 8 bases match TRBD1. From germline, CDR1 is MNHEY and CDR2 SVGAGI. The CDR3 totals 14 residues. Trimming removed 0 bases from V and 5 bases from J; junction bases left unmatched: 3. The CDR3 region is CASSYSQGAHEQYF. The CDR3 region has the DNA TGTGCCAGCAGTTACTCCCAGGGGGCCCACGAGCAGTACTTC.

The genes are TRBV2 and TRBJ2-2; 9 bases agree with TRBD2. The CDR3 is made up of 16 amino acids. Germline V gene data show CDR1 as SNHLY and CDR2 as FYNNEI. Losses at the gene ends were 6 bases for V and 4 bases for J; bases not matched to a gene: 9. The CDR3 region has the DNA TGTGCCAGCAGATATAGCGGGGGTAGGGTCACCGGGGAGCTGTTTTTT. This translates into CASRYSGGRVTGELFF.

In its sample, this clone was seen a few times. The chain employs TRBV9 and TRBJ2-3, with 9 bases fitting TRBD2. Losses at the gene ends were 4 bases for V and 2 bases for J; bases not matched to a gene: 5. This CDR3 spans 15 amino acids. The germline V gene has CDR1 SGDLS and CDR2 YYNGEE. This CDR3 is CASSFLAGDTDTQYF. The CDR3 DNA reads as TGTGCCAGCAGCTTCTTAGCGGGGGACACAGATACGCAGTATTTT.